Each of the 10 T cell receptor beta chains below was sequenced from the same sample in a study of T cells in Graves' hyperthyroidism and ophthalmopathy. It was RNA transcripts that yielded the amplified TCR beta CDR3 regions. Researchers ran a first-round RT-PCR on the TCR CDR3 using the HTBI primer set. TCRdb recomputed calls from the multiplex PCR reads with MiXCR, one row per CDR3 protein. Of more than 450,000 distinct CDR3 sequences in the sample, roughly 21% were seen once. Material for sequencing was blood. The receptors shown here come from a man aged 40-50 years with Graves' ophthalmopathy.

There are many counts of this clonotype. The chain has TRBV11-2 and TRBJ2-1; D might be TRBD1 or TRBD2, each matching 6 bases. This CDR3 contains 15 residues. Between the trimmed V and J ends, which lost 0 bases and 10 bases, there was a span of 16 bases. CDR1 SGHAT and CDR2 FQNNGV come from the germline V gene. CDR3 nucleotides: TGTGCCAGCAGCTTAGATCGAGGGGGGAGGAACGAGCAGTTCTTC. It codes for CASSLDRGGRNEQFF. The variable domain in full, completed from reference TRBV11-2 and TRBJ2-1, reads EAGVAQSPRYKIIEKRQSVAFWCNPISGHATLYWYQQILGQGPKLLIQFQNNGVVDDSQLPKDRFSAERLKGVDSTLKIQPAKLEDSAVYLCASSLDRGGRNEQFFGPGTRLTVL.

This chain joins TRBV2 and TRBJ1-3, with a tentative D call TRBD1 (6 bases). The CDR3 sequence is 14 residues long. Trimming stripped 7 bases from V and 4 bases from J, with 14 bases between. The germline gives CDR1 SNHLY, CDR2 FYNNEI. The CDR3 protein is CASMPGASGNTIYF. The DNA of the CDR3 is TGTGCCAGCATGCCAGGGGCGTCCGGAAACACCATATATTTT.

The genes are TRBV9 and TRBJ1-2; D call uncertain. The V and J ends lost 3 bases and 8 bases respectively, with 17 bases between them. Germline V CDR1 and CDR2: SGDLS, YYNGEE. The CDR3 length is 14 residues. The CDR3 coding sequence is TGTGCCAGCAGCGACGTCGACACGGTCAGAGGCTACACCTTC. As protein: CASSDVDTVRGYTF.

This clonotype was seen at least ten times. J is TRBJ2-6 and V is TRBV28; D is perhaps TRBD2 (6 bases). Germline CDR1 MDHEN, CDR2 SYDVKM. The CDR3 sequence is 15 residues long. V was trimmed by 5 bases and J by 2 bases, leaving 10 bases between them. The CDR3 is CASSGGIAGANVLTF. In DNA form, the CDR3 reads TGTGCCAGCAGTGGGGGGATCGCTGGGGCCAACGTCCTGACTTTC.

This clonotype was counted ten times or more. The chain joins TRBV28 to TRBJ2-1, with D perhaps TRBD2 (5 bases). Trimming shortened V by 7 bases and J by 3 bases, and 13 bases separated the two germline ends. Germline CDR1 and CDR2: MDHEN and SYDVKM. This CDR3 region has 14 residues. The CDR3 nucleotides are TGTGCCAGCACCGAGGGAGAACTCTACAATGAGCAGTTCTTC. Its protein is CASTEGELYNEQFF.

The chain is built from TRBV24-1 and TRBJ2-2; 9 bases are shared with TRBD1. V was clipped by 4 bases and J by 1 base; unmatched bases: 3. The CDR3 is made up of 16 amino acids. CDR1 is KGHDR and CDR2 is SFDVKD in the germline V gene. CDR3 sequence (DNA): TGTGCCACCAGTGACCCGGGACAGGGGAACACCGGGGAGCTGTTTTTT. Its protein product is CATSDPGQGNTGELFF.

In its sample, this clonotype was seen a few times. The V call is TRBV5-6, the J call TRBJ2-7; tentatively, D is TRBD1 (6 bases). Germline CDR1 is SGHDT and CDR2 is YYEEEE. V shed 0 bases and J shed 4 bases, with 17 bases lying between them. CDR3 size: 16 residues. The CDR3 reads CASSLERSRGLYEQYF. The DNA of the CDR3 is TGTGCCAGCAGCTTGGAGCGGTCCAGGGGCCTGTACGAGCAGTACTTC. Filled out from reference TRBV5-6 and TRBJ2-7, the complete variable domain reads DAGVTQSPTHLIKTRGQQVTLRCSPKSGHDTVSWYQQALGQGPQFIFQYYEEEERQRGNFPDRFSGHQFPNYSSELNVNALLLGDSALYLCASSLERSRGLYEQYFGPGTRLTVT.

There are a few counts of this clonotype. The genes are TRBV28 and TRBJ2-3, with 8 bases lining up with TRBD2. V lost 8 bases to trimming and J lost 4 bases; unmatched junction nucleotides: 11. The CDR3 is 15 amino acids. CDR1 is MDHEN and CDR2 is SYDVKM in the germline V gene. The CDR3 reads CASASSGRSADTQYF. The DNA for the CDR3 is TGTGCCAGCGCCTCGAGCGGGAGATCAGCAGATACGCAGTATTTT.

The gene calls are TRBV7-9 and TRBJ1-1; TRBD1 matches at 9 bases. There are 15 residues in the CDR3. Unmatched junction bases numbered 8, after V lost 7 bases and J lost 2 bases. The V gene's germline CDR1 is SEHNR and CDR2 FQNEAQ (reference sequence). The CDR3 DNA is TGTGCCAGCAACCGGGGGACAGGGTCAAACACTGAAGCTTTCTTT. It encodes CASNRGTGSNTEAFF.

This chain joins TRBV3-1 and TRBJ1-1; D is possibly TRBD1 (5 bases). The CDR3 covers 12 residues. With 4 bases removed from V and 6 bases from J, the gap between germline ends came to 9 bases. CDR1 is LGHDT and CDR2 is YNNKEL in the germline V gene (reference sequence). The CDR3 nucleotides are TGTGCCAGCAGCCGGAGGGGCTCTGAAGCTTTCTTT. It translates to CASSRRGSEAFF.